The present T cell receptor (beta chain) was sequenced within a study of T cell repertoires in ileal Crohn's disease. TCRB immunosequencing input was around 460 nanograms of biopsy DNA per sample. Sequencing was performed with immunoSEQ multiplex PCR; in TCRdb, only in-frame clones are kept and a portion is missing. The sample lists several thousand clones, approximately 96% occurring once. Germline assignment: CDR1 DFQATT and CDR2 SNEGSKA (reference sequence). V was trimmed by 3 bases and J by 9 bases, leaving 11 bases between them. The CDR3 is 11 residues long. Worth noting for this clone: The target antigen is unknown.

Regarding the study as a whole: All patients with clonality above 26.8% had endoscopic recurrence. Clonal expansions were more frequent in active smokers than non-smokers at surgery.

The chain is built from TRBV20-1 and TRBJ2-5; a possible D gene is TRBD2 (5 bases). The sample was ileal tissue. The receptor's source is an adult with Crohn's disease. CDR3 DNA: TGCAGTGCTAGGACTGTGGAGGCCCAGTACTTC. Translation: CSARTVEAQYF.